The rows below give T cell receptor beta chains drawn from one sample of a study of blood T cell repertoires in COVID-19. TCRdb's table, derived via immunoSEQ multiplex PCR, lists solely in-frame clones and lacks some. The sample lists under 200,000 clones; around nine tenths were seen once. Sequencing input: peripheral blood. Receptors originate from a woman between 70 and 85 years old with COVID-19, enrolled during active disease. CDR3s include the opening cysteine and the closing phenylalanine or tryptophan. The D gene is left open where the match is weak. Rows give clone size only sometimes, using once, few, many, or a class for an expanded clone.

clone_size | d_call | j_call | v_call | cdr3_aa | cdr3_nt
. | TRBD1 | TRBJ2-1 | TRBV5-1 | CASSLDRAPYNEQFF | TGCGCCAGCAGTTTGGACAGGGCGCCCTACAATGAGCAGTTCTTC
. | TRBD2 | TRBJ2-3 | TRBV11-2 | CASSQEAGISTDTQYF | TGTGCCAGCAGCCAGGAAGCGGGGATCAGCACAGATACGCAGTATTTT
. | . | TRBJ1-3 | TRBV3-1/TRBV3-2 | CASSQGSSGNTIYF | TGTGCCAGCAGCCAAGGCAGCTCTGGAAACACCATATATTTT
. | . | TRBJ1-2 | TRBV6-5 | CASRTGGGGHDGYTF | TGTGCCAGCAGGACCGGGGGTGGAGGGCACGATGGCTACACCTTC
once | TRBD1 | TRBJ1-2 | TRBV12-5 | CASGLTGGYGYTF | TGTGCTAGTGGTCTTACAGGGGGCTATGGCTACACCTTC
. | TRBD1 | TRBJ1-1 | TRBV2 | CASSDAGTVNTEAFF | TGTGCCAGCAGTGATGCCGGGACAGTGAACACTGAAGCTTTCTTT
. | . | TRBJ1-2 | TRBV6-6 | CASSYLNYGYTF | TGTGCCAGCAGTTACCTTAACTATGGCTACACCTTC
. | TRBD1 | TRBJ1-3 | TRBV7-2 | CASSLGQGSSGNTIYF | TGTGCCAGCAGCCTGGGACAGGGCTCGTCTGGAAACACCATATATTTT
. | . | TRBJ2-2 | TRBV28 | CASSPYFIPNTGELFF | TGTGCCAGCAGTCCCTACTTCATCCCGAACACCGGGGAGCTGTTTTTT
. | TRBD1 | TRBJ2-7 | TRBV18 | CASSSGTETWGEQYF | TGTGCCAGCTCGTCCGGGACAGAAACTTGGGGCGAGCAGTACTTC
. | TRBD1 | TRBJ1-1 | TRBV2 | CASSGGTGIMNTEAFF | TGTGCCAGCAGTGGGGGGACAGGGATCATGAACACTGAAGCTTTCTTT
. | . | TRBJ2-7 | TRBV19 | CASSMGLGTYEQYF | TGTGCCAGTAGTATGGGACTGGGTACCTACGAGCAGTACTTC
once | . | TRBJ1-4 | TRBV5-6 | CASSLGRGNEKLFF | TGTGCCAGCAGCTTGGGCAGGGGTAATGAAAAACTGTTTTTT
. | . | TRBJ2-1 | TRBV5-8 | CASSQEGRRNYNEQFF | TGTGCCAGCAGCCAAGAGGGCAGAAGAAATTACAATGAGCAGTTCTTC
. | TRBD2 | TRBJ2-1 | TRBV9 | CASSVRTSYNEQFF | TGTGCCAGCAGCGTAAGGACTAGCTACAATGAGCAGTTCTTC
. | . | TRBJ1-1 | TRBV6-1 | CASSEGGLGNTEAFF | TGTGCCAGCAGTGAAGGGGGGCTCGGGAACACTGAAGCTTTCTTT
. | TRBD1 | TRBJ2-3 | TRBV19 | CASSFAGTGISDTQYF | TGTGCCAGTAGTTTCGCCGGGACAGGGATATCAGATACGCAGTATTTT
. | . | TRBJ1-2 | TRBV7-2 | CASSPEGEGPYGYTF | TGTGCCAGCAGCCCGGAGGGGGAGGGCCCCTATGGCTACACCTTC
. | . | TRBJ2-3 | TRBV24-1 | CATSKTGTSTDTQYF | TGTGCCACCAGTAAAACAGGGACGAGCACAGATACGCAGTATTTT
. | TRBD1 | TRBJ1-2 | TRBV7-8 | CASSPDRVNYGYTF | TGTGCCAGCAGCCCGGACAGGGTTAACTATGGCTACACCTTC
. | . | TRBJ2-6 | TRBV5-8 | CASSLVWRRQFSGANVLTF | TGTGCCAGCAGCTTGGTATGGCGCAGACAATTCTCTGGGGCCAACGTCCTGACTTTC
. | . | TRBJ2-7 | TRBV27 | CASSYRWDSSTYEQYF | TGTGCCAGCAGTTACCGGTGGGACTCGAGTACCTACGAGCAGTACTTC
. | . | TRBJ1-2 | TRBV9 | CASSVTRQNGYTF | TGTGCCAGCAGCGTAACACGTCAGAATGGCTACACCTTC
once | . | TRBJ2-7 | TRBV2 | CASSEAVGGWQYF | TGTGCCAGCAGTGAAGCGGTTGGAGGGTGGCAGTACTTC
. | . | TRBJ1-1 | TRBV30 | CAFCTEMNTEAFF | TGTGCCTTCTGCACAGAAATGAACACTGAAGCTTTCTTT
. | TRBD1 | TRBJ2-7 | TRBV3-1/TRBV3-2 | CASSRTGQDYEQYF | TGTGCCAGCAGTCGGACAGGACAGGATTACGAGCAGTACTTC
. | . | TRBJ2-1 | TRBV7-7 | CASSLLGGTSHEQFF | TGTGCCAGCAGCTTACTCGGGGGAACCTCTCATGAGCAGTTCTTC
. | . | TRBJ1-6 | TRBV28 | CASRSPTGTSPLHF | TGTGCCAGCCGGAGCCCGACAGGAACTTCACCCCTCCACTTT
. | . | TRBJ2-7 | TRBV29-1 | CSVVGSTGGEQYF | TGCAGCGTTGTGGGATCTACCGGGGGCGAGCAGTACTTC
. | TRBD2 | TRBJ2-1 | TRBV2 | CASNPKGLAGGREQFF | TGTGCCAGCAACCCGAAAGGACTAGCGGGGGGGCGTGAGCAGTTCTTC
. | TRBD1 | TRBJ1-2 | TRBV28 | CATQIQRGHGYTF | TGTGCCACCCAAATCCAAAGGGGGCATGGCTACACCTTC
. | TRBD1 | TRBJ2-7 | TRBV5-6 | CASSVLWTGGLGEQYF | TGTGCCAGCAGCGTCCTCTGGACAGGGGGCTTGGGGGAGCAGTACTTC
. | TRBD1 | TRBJ2-1 | TRBV5-1 | CATGTGVNEQFF | TGCGCAACCGGGACAGGGGTAAATGAGCAGTTCTTC
. | . | TRBJ1-6 | TRBV30 | CAWSLGALDNSPLHF | TGTGCCTGGAGTTTAGGGGCTCTTGATAATTCACCCCTCCACTTT
. | . | TRBJ1-1 | TRBV20-1 | CSASVSGVAEAFF | TGCAGTGCTAGTGTATCGGGTGTCGCTGAAGCTTTCTTT
. | . | TRBJ2-1 | TRBV3-1/TRBV3-2 | CASSQHSTTAYNEQFF | TGTGCCAGCAGCCAACATTCTACGACAGCCTACAATGAGCAGTTCTTC
. | TRBD1 | TRBJ1-6 | TRBV27 | CASSLWGPDRGPSSPLHF | TGTGCCAGCAGTTTATGGGGCCCCGACAGGGGGCCCAGTTCACCCCTCCACTTT
many | . | TRBJ1-1 | TRBV7-9 | CASSLPPGDTEAFF | TGTGCCAGCAGCTTACCCCCGGGGGACACTGAAGCTTTCTTT
. | TRBD1 | TRBJ1-5 | TRBV15 | CATSSRDRSNQPQHF | TGTGCCACCAGCAGCCGGGACAGAAGCAATCAGCCCCAGCATTTT
. | TRBD2 | TRBJ2-5 | TRBV4-2 | CASSQETLAGGRETQYF | TGTGCCAGCAGCCAAGAAACGCTAGCGGGGGGCCGAGAGACCCAGTACTTC
. | TRBD2 | TRBJ2-1 | TRBV5-5 | CASSLVLAGYNEQFF | TGTGCCAGCAGCTTGGTTCTAGCGGGATACAATGAGCAGTTCTTC
. | TRBD1 | TRBJ2-7 | TRBV28 | CASSFGTAYEQYF | TGTGCCAGCAGTTTCGGGACAGCCTACGAGCAGTACTTC
. | TRBD2 | TRBJ2-3 | TRBV19 | CASNRGDPRADTQYF | TGTGCCAGTAATCGGGGGGACCCGCGTGCAGATACGCAGTATTTT
. | . | TRBJ1-1 | TRBV9 | CASTSTDGQRGNTEAFF | TGTGCCAGCACATCCACCGACGGACAGAGGGGGAACACTGAAGCTTTCTTT
few | TRBD2 | TRBJ2-1 | TRBV6-4 | CASSDLAGGYNEQFF | TGTGCCAGCAGTGATTTAGCGGGGGGCTACAATGAGCAGTTCTTC
. | . | TRBJ1-2 | TRBV11-2 | CASSLGRGYGYTF | TGTGCCAGCAGCTTAGGGCGAGGCTATGGCTACACCTTC
. | TRBD1 | TRBJ1-2 | TRBV28 | CASAGTGKSGYTF | TGTGCCAGTGCGGGGACAGGGAAAAGTGGCTACACCTTC
. | TRBD2 | TRBJ2-1 | TRBV18 | CASSLSGTSDNEQFF | TGTGCCAGCTCACTATCCGGGACTAGCGACAATGAGCAGTTCTTC
. | TRBD2 | TRBJ2-3 | TRBV2 | CASTKAGAGDTQYF | TGTGCCAGCACAAAAGCGGGGGCCGGAGATACGCAGTATTTT
. | . | TRBJ2-3 | TRBV2 | CASAGNSGTDTQYF | TGTGCCAGCGCCGGGAACTCCGGCACAGATACGCAGTATTTT
. | . | TRBJ2-3 | TRBV28 | CASPSGTSPITDTQYF | TGTGCCAGCCCCTCGGGCACTAGCCCGATCACAGATACGCAGTATTTT
. | . | TRBJ1-6 | TRBV11-3 | CASSLDRDSPLHF | TGTGCCAGCAGCTTAGATCGGGATTCACCCCTCCACTTT
. | TRBD2 | TRBJ2-3 | TRBV7-3 | CASSLLVGGKTDTQYF | TGTGCCAGCAGCCTCCTTGTCGGGGGGAAGACAGATACGCAGTATTTT
. | . | TRBJ1-2 | TRBV12-5 | CASGNRDTGGYTF | TGTGCTAGTGGTAACCGGGACACAGGAGGCTACACCTTC
. | . | TRBJ2-3 | TRBV28 | CASSSALGVRTDTQYF | TGTGCCAGCAGCTCAGCCCTCGGGGTTCGGACAGATACGCAGTATTTT